This T cell receptor (beta chain) was sequenced during a study of blood T cell repertoires in COVID-19. Overall study context: Italy, Spain and the United States were the sources of the convalescent and acute COVID-19 samples. Sample material is recorded as cDNA or gDNA derived from T cells, B-cell-depleted T cells, or PBMCs.

The CDR3 extends over 15 amino acids. In germline, CDR1 is MDHEN, CDR2 SYDVKM. V lost 6 bases, J lost 9 bases, and 9 bases stayed unmatched. Original methodology: Amplifying reference gene primers gave estimates of nucleated cell counts. The table came from immunoSEQ multiplex PCR; TCRdb's copy has only in-frame clones and leaves some out. The V and J calls and clone size were taken over from that table, and D and trimming were inferred from the DNA. The sample contains 200,000 to 300,000 clones, approximately 80% of which appear only once. The chain combines TRBV28 with TRBJ1-6, with TRBD1 matching 9 bases. The sample taken for sequencing was peripheral blood. The source is a woman older than 75 with acute or convalescent COVID-19. CDR3 amino acids: CASSHRDRAGSPLHF. The CDR3 DNA is TGTGCCAGCAGCCACCGGGACAGGGCAGGTTCACCCCTCCACTTT. The entire variable domain, with the rest obtained from reference TRBV28 and TRBJ1-6, is as follows: DVKVTQSSRYLVKRTGEKVFLECVQDMDHENMFWYRQDPGLGLRLIYFSYDVKMKEKGDIPEGYSVSREKKERFSLILESASTNQTSMYLCASSHRDRAGSPLHFGNGTRLTVT.